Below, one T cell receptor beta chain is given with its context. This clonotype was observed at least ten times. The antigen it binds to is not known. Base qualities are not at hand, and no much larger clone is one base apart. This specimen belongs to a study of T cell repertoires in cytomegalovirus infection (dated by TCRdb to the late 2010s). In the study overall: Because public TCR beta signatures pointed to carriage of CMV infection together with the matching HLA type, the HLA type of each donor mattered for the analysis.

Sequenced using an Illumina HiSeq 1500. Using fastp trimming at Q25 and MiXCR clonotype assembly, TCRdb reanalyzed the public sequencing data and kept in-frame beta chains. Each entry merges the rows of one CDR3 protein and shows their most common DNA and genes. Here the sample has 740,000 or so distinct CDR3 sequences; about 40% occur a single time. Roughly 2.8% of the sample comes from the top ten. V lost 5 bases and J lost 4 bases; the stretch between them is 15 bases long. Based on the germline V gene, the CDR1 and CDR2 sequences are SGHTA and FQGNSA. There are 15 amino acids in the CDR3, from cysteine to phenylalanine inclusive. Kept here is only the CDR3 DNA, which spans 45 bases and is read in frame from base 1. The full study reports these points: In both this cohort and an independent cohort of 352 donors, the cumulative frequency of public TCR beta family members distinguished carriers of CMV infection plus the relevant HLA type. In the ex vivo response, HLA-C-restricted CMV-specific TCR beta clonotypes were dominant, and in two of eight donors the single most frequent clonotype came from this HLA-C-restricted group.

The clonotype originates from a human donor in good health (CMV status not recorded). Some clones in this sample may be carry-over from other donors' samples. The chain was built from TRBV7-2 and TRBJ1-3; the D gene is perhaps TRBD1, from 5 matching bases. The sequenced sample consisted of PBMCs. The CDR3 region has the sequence CASSPGTAGGNTIYF. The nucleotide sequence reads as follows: TGTGCCAGCAGCCCCGGGACCGCGGGGGGAAACACCATATATTTT.